Below are 9 T cell receptor beta chains sequenced from a single sample in a study of T-cell reconstitution after alpha-beta-depleted transplantation in children. TCRbeta library preparation incorporated unique molecular identifiers. Via MiXCR, TCRdb re-called the PCR reads, giving one row per CDR3 protein. The table includes about 640,000 distinct CDR3 sequences, around 13% detected once. The sequencing used PBMCs, mostly from graft donor cells, collected 360 days after TCRalphabeta/CD19-depleted stem cell transplant. These receptors were obtained from a male patient younger than 18 who had a stem cell transplant for acute myeloid leukemia, so the T cells may come from the graft donor.

The V call is TRBV7-3, the J call TRBJ2-3; 10 bases map to TRBD2. The V segment lost 5 bases and the J segment 1 base; nucleotides outside the gene matches: 6. CDR1 is SGHTA, CDR2 FQGTGA, per germline. The CDR3 length is 16 residues. Here the CDR3 DNA reads TGTGCCAGCAGCGGAAGGAGCGGGAGGGGCACAGATACGCAGTATTTT. Translation: CASSGRSGRGTDTQYF.

This clonotype was picked up a small number of times. This chain connects TRBV20-1 to TRBJ1-6; D is unclear. Trimming cost V 6 bases and J 10 bases, with 13 bases left between them. Germline loops: CDR1 DFQATT, CDR2 SNEGSKA (reference sequence). The CDR3 has 12 residues. Here the CDR3 DNA reads TGCAGTGCCTCAACCCGGGGATCACCCCTCCACTTT. This codes for CSASTRGSPLHF.

This clonotype has at least ten counts. V is TRBV29-1 and J is TRBJ2-3; D uncertain. The V gene's germline CDR1 is SQVTM and CDR2 ANQGSEA. The CDR3 consists of 15 residues. Trimming pared 2 bases from V and 1 base from J, leaving 13 bases between. The CDR3 nucleotides read TGCAGCGTTGAACGGGTCGTCGGAGGCACAGATACGCAGTATTTT. Protein sequence: CSVERVVGGTDTQYF.

This clonotype came up a few times. The chain joins TRBV29-1 to TRBJ2-7; 8 bases are a match to TRBD1. The CDR3 runs to 13 residues. Germline CDR1 is SQVTM and CDR2 is ANQGSEA. V shed 0 bases, J shed 6 bases, and the junction held 4 bases outside the gene matches. CDR3: CSVEDRGLIEQYF. The CDR3, as DNA: TGCAGCGTTGAAGACAGGGGGCTCATCGAGCAGTACTTC.

This clonotype was observed many times. The rearrangement joins TRBV20-1 to TRBJ2-2, with D maybe TRBD2 (5 bases). Looked up from germline, CDR1 is DFQATT and CDR2 is SNEGSKA (reference sequence). Trimming took 3 bases from V and 6 from J, leaving 8 bases between them. This CDR3 contains 12 residues. Here the CDR3 DNA reads TGCAGTGCTAGTAGGCGGGCCGGGGAGCTGTTTTTT. Its translation: CSASRRAGELFF.

This clonotype was seen a handful of times. The chain couples TRBV29-1 to TRBJ2-1, with D tentatively TRBD2 (6 bases). Germline assignment: CDR1 SQVTM and CDR2 ANQGSEA. V was cut by 2 bases and J by 3 bases, with 14 bases left in between. The CDR3 sequence is 15 residues long. CDR3 sequence: CSVESVGGDYNEQFF. Here the CDR3 DNA reads TGCAGCGTTGAATCAGTGGGAGGCGACTACAATGAGCAGTTCTTC.

The chain carries TRBV29-1 and TRBJ2-5, with D perhaps TRBD1 (5 bases). The germline V and J ends were trimmed by 3 bases and 2 bases, with 7 bases remaining between them. The CDR3 has 12 amino acids. Germline assignment: CDR1 SQVTM and CDR2 ANQGSEA. Here the CDR3 DNA reads TGCAGCGTTGACCGACAGCAAGAGACCCAGTACTTC. Translation gives CSVDRQQETQYF.

The chain is built from TRBV20-1 and TRBJ2-5; tentative D call: TRBD1 (6 bases). The CDR3 covers 17 residues. The V end was cut by 5 bases, the J end by 1 base, with 23 bases between. Per the germline V gene, CDR1 is DFQATT and CDR2 is SNEGSKA (reference sequence). CDR3 residues: CSADSDNTQGTQETQYF. The CDR3 DNA is TGCAGTGCTGATTCTGATAACACACAGGGTACCCAAGAGACCCAGTACTTC.

This chain joins TRBV11-3 and TRBJ2-1; possibly TRBD2 for D (5 bases). The CDR3 has 16 amino acids. The V gene lost 3 bases and the J gene lost 5 bases, with 17 bases spanning the gap. Germline values: CDR1 SGHNT, CDR2 YENEEA. The CDR3 loop is CASSFYSGFPHNEQFF. In nucleotides, the CDR3 is TGTGCCAGCAGCTTTTATTCGGGGTTCCCCCACAATGAGCAGTTCTTC.